Following are 23 T cell receptor beta chains from one sample sequenced in a study of OX40 agonist ivuxolimab in advanced cancers. Clones were sequenced by immunoSEQ multiplex PCR, and TCRdb holds only the in-frame ones, with some missing. This repertoire shows about 19,000 clones, 79% found once; its top ten account for 25% to 40%. This material consisted of CD4+ or CD8+ T cells sorted from blood, taken in a trial of the OX40 agonist ivuxolimab. The source is an adult with an advanced solid tumor such as melanoma, head and neck, liver or kidney cancer.

By sample fraction, this clone is medium-sized. V gene TRBV7-9 combines with J gene TRBJ2-7, with D perhaps matching TRBD1 (5 bases). Looked up from germline, CDR1 is SEHNR and CDR2 is FQNEAQ (reference sequence). Trimming shortened V by 0 bases and J by 5 bases, and 11 bases separated the two germline ends. This CDR3 contains 14 residues. The CDR3 DNA sequence: TGTGCCAGCAGCTTAGCTGGGGCCTCGGACGAGCAGTACTTC. Translating it yields CASSLAGASDEQYF.

The chain is built from TRBV7-2 and TRBJ2-3; possible D gene TRBD2, 6 bases. The CDR3 has 16 amino acids. Germline-derived CDR1 and CDR2 are SGHTA and FQGNSA. Trimming shortened V by 1 base and J by 5 bases, and 16 bases separated the two germline ends. CDR3 nucleotide sequence: TGTGCCAGCAGCTTAGAACCTTTAGCGGCCGGAGATACGCAGTATTTT. The encoded protein is CASSLEPLAAGDTQYF.

In DNA, the CDR3 is TGCGCCAGCAGCCTCGACAGGTATGATATAGGAGCTTTCTTT. This translates into CASSLDRYDIGAFF. The rearrangement uses TRBV4-3 and TRBJ1-1, with D perhaps matching TRBD1 (6 bases). CDR1 and CDR2 from the germline V gene are LGHNA and YSLEER. V lost 4 bases and J lost 10, with 19 bases in between. This CDR3 spans 14 amino acids.

Only a few counts were recorded for this clone. This sequence joins TRBV7-2 and TRBJ2-7; maybe TRBD1 (6 bases). Germline assignment: CDR1 SGHTA and CDR2 FQGNSA. This CDR3 comprises 15 residues. V was cut by 1 base and J by 0 bases, with 10 bases left in between. The CDR3 DNA is TGTGCCAGCAGCTTAGAGGGGGACAACTCCTACGAGCAGTACTTC. It translates to CASSLEGDNSYEQYF. The full variable domain, rest sourced from reference TRBV7-2 and TRBJ2-7, is GAGVSQSPSNKVTEKGKDVELRCDPISGHTALYWYRQSLGQGLEFLIYFQGNSAPDKSGLPSDRFSAERTGGSVSTLTIQRTQQEDSAVYLCASSLEGDNSYEQYFGPGTRLTVT.

The chain links TRBV7-9 to TRBJ2-5; D possibly corresponds to TRBD1 (6 bases). The J call may be incorrect, as the DNA end agrees better with TRBJ2-7. The CDR3 is 13 residues long. The germline V gene encodes CDR1 SEHNR and CDR2 FQNEAQ (reference sequence). This chain's CDR3 is CASSRGTLYEQYF. CDR3 DNA: TGTGCCAGCAGCAGGGGGACCTTATACGAGCAGTACTTC.

The chain uses TRBV6-4 and TRBJ1-2; 7 bases are shared with TRBD1. CDR1 MRHNA and CDR2 SNTAGT come from the germline V gene. V was clipped by 4 bases and J by 7 bases; unmatched bases: 6. The CDR3 extends over 13 amino acids. The CDR3 DNA sequence: TGTGCCAGCAGTGTCCTCCCAGGGGGTGGCTACACCTTC. Amino acids: CASSVLPGGGYTF.

The genes are TRBV18 and TRBJ2-5; 7 bases align to TRBD1. Germline CDR1 and CDR2: KGHSH and LQKENI. The CDR3 runs to 13 residues. The V and J ends lost 4 bases and 3 bases, in that order; junction bases with no gene match: 2. In DNA, the CDR3 is TGTGCCAGCTCACGAGGGGGCGAAGAGACCCAGTACTTC. Amino acids: CASSRGGEETQYF.

The chain recombines TRBV5-8 with TRBJ2-7; D is perhaps TRBD2 (5 bases). Trimming took 6 bases from V and 1 from J, leaving 14 bases between them. This CDR3 region has 14 residues. Germline V lookup: CDR1 SGHTS, CDR2 YDEGEE. The CDR3 DNA reads as TGTGCCAGCATCCCTGGCGGGTTTTCCTACGAGCAGTACTTC. Protein sequence: CASIPGGFSYEQYF.

A single count supports this clone. This rearrangement joins TRBV11-2 to TRBJ2-7; D call uncertain. The CDR3 loop spans 13 amino acids. Germline loops: CDR1 SGHAT, CDR2 FQNNGV. V lost 1 base, J lost 3 bases, and 7 bases lay in between. CDR3 bases: TGTGCCAGCAGCTTAGGGGGATTCTACGAGCAGTACTTC. Translating it yields CASSLGGFYEQYF.

This chain uses TRBV5-4 with TRBJ2-3, with no clear D. V was shortened by 5 bases and J by 4 bases, with 8 bases between the two germline ends. Germline CDR1 SGHNT, CDR2 YYREEE (reference sequence). This CDR3 region has 12 residues. Written as DNA, the CDR3 is TGTGCCAGCAGTCAAGTCGCAGATACGCAGTATTTT. Encoded protein: CASSQVADTQYF.

The J gene is TRBJ1-5, the V gene TRBV4-1, with 8 bases identical to TRBD1. Trimming at V came to 5 bases and at J to 4 bases, leaving 7 bases not matched to a gene. This CDR3 has 15 amino acids. Germline loops: CDR1 MGHRA, CDR2 YSYEKL. CDR3 sequence reads: CASSSNQGANQPQHF. The CDR3 DNA is TGCGCCAGCAGCTCGAACCAGGGGGCGAATCAGCCCCAGCATTTT.

This chain joins TRBV4-1 and TRBJ1-1, with D unclear. V was shortened by 0 bases and J by 8 bases, with 16 bases between the two germline ends. Germline-derived CDR1 and CDR2 are MGHRA and YSYEKL. The CDR3 length is 15 residues. CDR3 bases: TGCGCCAGCAGCCAAGAGGAGGTCGGGCGAGGCGAAGCTTTCTTT. Amino acids: CASSQEEVGRGEAFF.

The V and J genes are TRBV11-2 and TRBJ1-1, with TRBD1 identical over 9 bases. The germline V gene encodes CDR1 SGHAT and CDR2 FQNNGV. Trimming at V came to 5 bases and at J to 0 bases, leaving 7 bases not matched to a gene. The length of the CDR3 is 16 residues. The DNA for the CDR3 is TGTGCCAGCAGCCAAGGGACAGGGTCGATGAACACTGAAGCTTTCTTT. Encoded protein: CASSQGTGSMNTEAFF.

The chain is built from TRBV7-2 and TRBJ2-1, with 9 bases lining up with TRBD2. The junction had 11 bases not matched to a gene; V was cut back by 7 bases and J by 4 bases. The CDR3 totals 16 residues. Germline values: CDR1 SGHTA, CDR2 FQGNSA. The CDR3 loop reads CASMFFGTSPYNEQFF. CDR3 sequence (DNA): TGTGCCAGCATGTTCTTCGGGACTAGCCCTTACAATGAGCAGTTCTTC.

J is TRBJ1-5 and V is TRBV9; D gene unclear. The CDR3 spans 12 residues. Trimming left V 7 bases short and J 4 bases short, with 9 bases between. Germline assignment: CDR1 SGDLS and CDR2 YYNGEE. Here the CDR3 reads CASGVGNQPQHF. Written as DNA, the CDR3 is TGTGCCAGCGGGGTGGGGAATCAGCCCCAGCATTTT.

The table lists this clone with a count of one. V gene TRBV7-2 combines with J gene TRBJ2-3, with 9 nucleotides matching TRBD1. V lost 5 bases, J lost 3 bases, and 9 bases stayed unmatched. In germline, CDR1 is SGHTA, CDR2 FQGNSA. The CDR3 spans 16 residues. DNA for the CDR3: TGTGCCAGCAGCCGACCCGGGACAGGGTGGACAGATACGCAGTATTTT. It codes for CASSRPGTGWTDTQYF.

J is TRBJ1-2 and V is TRBV11-2; maybe TRBD1 (6 bases). V was shortened by 3 bases and J by 8 bases, with 16 bases between the two germline ends. The CDR3 contains 14 residues. The germline V gene encodes CDR1 SGHAT and CDR2 FQNNGV. The CDR3 reads CASSLGTGPGGYTF. CDR3 sequence (DNA): TGTGCCAGCAGCTTGGGAACAGGGCCGGGCGGCTACACCTTC. Filled out from reference TRBV11-2 and TRBJ1-2, the complete variable domain reads EAGVAQSPRYKIIEKRQSVAFWCNPISGHATLYWYQQILGQGPKLLIQFQNNGVVDDSQLPKDRFSAERLKGVDSTLKIQPAKLEDSAVYLCASSLGTGPGGYTFGSGTRLTVV.

The chain carries TRBV30 and TRBJ2-5; D not certain. The V end lost 4 bases, the J end lost 2 bases, and 17 bases lay between the germline ends. From germline, CDR1 is GTSNPN and CDR2 SVGIG (reference sequence). The CDR3 consists of 15 residues. The CDR3 DNA reads as TGTGCCTGGAATTTAGGCAACATCCAACAAGAGACCCAGTACTTC. Amino acids: CAWNLGNIQQETQYF.

This clone appeared a single time. This chain joins TRBV10-3 and TRBJ1-3, with TRBD1 matching 7 bases. The ends lost 1 base at V and 0 bases at J; junction bases unmatched: 6. From germline, CDR1 is ENHRY and CDR2 SYGVKD. This CDR3 spans 17 amino acids. In DNA form, the CDR3 reads TGTGCCATCAGTGAGTGGGACAGTGCCGGCTCTGGAAACACCATATATTTT. Amino acid sequence: CAISEWDSAGSGNTIYF.

The rearrangement uses TRBV27 and TRBJ2-7; 13 bases align to TRBD2. Germline CDR1 and CDR2: MNHEY and SMNVEV (reference sequence). The V segment lost 5 bases and the J segment 7 bases; nucleotides outside the gene matches: 5. The CDR3 contains 14 residues. The CDR3 region has the DNA TGTGCCAGCAGTGAAGGGACTAGCGGGGATGAGCAGTACTTC. It codes for CASSEGTSGDEQYF.

The V and J genes are TRBV19 and TRBJ2-1; maybe TRBD1 (5 bases). The CDR3 covers 15 residues. Germline V CDR1 and CDR2: LNHDA, SQIVND (reference sequence). V was pared by 0 bases and J by 1 base, with 7 bases between. The chain's CDR3 is CASSIDQGSYNEQFF. CDR3 nucleotides: TGTGCCAGTAGTATAGATCAGGGATCCTACAATGAGCAGTTCTTC.

This chain uses TRBV2 with TRBJ1-2, with D uncertain. V lost 2 bases and J lost 4, with 8 bases in between. CDR3 length equals 13 residues. CDR1 and CDR2 from the germline V gene are SNHLY and FYNNEI. CDR3 sequence (DNA): TGTGCCAGCAGTGAATGGGTGCTCTATGGCTACACCTTC. This codes for CASSEWVLYGYTF.

Here the CDR3 reads CAWSVSDSYGYTF. In nucleotides, the CDR3 is TGTGCCTGGAGTGTATCGGACAGCTATGGCTACACCTTC. The chain recombines TRBV30 with TRBJ1-2; a weak D match, TRBD1 (6 bases). The CDR3 has 13 residues. Germline V CDR1 and CDR2: GTSNPN, SVGIG (reference sequence). Trimming stripped 0 bases from V and 4 bases from J, with 9 bases between.